These T cell receptor beta chains were read from a single sample in a study of early T cells in non-severe SARS-CoV-2 infection. TCRdb called the 5' RACE reads again in MiXCR, with one record for every CDR3 protein. Of around 80,000 distinct CDR3 sequences listed, roughly 13% are singletons. The sample was whole blood. Receptors originate from an adult who was a healthcare worker with PCR-confirmed SARS-CoV-2 infection or an uninfected control (not recorded which). The CDR3 runs from the conserved cysteine through the conserved F or W. The D gene is left open where the match is weak. The size field is filled for only some rows; it gives once, few, many or a size class.

d_gene	j_gene	abundance	v_gene	CDR3nt	CDR3aa
NA	TRBJ1-2	many	TRBV3-1	TGTGCCAGCAGCCAAGGTCGCGGTAACTATGGCTACACCTTC	CASSQGRGNYGYTF
TRBD1	TRBJ1-6	NA	TRBV7-9	TGTGCCAGCAGCTTAGGAGGGGGACAGGGTACTGGATCACCCCTCCACTTT	CASSLGGGQGTGSPLHF
TRBD1	TRBJ1-5	few	TRBV19	TGTGCCAGTACCAGACAGGGGAATCAGCCCCAGCATTTT	CASTRQGNQPQHF
NA	TRBJ1-3	NA	TRBV2	TGTGCCAGCTTAGTTAGACGGGTCTCTGGAAACACCATATATTTT	CASLVRRVSGNTIYF
NA	TRBJ2-4	many	TRBV20-1	TGCAGTGCTAGAGAAATGGCGGGCGTGGGGAACATTCAGTACTTC	CSAREMAGVGNIQYF
NA	TRBJ2-3	many	TRBV20-1	TGCAGTGCTAGAGTTTCTGCTAGCGGCACAGATACGCAGTATTTT	CSARVSASGTDTQYF
TRBD1	TRBJ2-7	few	TRBV29-1	TGCAGCGTTGGAAGGGGGCGCTTCGGCGAGCAGTACTTC	CSVGRGRFGEQYF
NA	TRBJ2-1	NA	TRBV3-1	TGTGCCAGCAGCCAAGAAAGGGGACGGATGGGGAGCAATGAGCAGTTCTTC	CASSQERGRMGSNEQFF
TRBD1	TRBJ2-2	NA	TRBV28	TGTGCCAGCAGTTTCCTGACAGGGCCAAGACCTTCGAACACCGGGGAGCTGTTTTTT	CASSFLTGPRPSNTGELFF
TRBD2	TRBJ2-1	few	TRBV20-1	TGCAGTGCTGGGGCCGGGACTAGCGGGATCTACAATGAGCAGTTCTTC	CSAGAGTSGIYNEQFF